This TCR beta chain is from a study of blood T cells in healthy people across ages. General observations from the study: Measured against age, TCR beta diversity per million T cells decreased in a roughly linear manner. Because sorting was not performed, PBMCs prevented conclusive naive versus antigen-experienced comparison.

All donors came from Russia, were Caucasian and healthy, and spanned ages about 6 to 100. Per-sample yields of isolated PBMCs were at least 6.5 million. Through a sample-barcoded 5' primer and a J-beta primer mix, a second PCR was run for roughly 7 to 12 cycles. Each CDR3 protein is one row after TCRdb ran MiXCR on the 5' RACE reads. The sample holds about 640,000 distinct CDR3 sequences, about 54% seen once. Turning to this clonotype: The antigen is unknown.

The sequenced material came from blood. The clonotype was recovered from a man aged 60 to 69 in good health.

In DNA form, the CDR3 reads TGTGCCAGCAGCTTAGTCTACGCTGATACGCAGTATTTT. Amino acids: CASSLVYADTQYF. This rearrangement joins TRBV7-9 to TRBJ2-3; the D is unclear. In germline, CDR1 is SEHNR, CDR2 FQNEAQ (reference sequence). V lost 1 base, J lost 6 bases, and 8 bases lay in between. The CDR3 totals 13 residues.